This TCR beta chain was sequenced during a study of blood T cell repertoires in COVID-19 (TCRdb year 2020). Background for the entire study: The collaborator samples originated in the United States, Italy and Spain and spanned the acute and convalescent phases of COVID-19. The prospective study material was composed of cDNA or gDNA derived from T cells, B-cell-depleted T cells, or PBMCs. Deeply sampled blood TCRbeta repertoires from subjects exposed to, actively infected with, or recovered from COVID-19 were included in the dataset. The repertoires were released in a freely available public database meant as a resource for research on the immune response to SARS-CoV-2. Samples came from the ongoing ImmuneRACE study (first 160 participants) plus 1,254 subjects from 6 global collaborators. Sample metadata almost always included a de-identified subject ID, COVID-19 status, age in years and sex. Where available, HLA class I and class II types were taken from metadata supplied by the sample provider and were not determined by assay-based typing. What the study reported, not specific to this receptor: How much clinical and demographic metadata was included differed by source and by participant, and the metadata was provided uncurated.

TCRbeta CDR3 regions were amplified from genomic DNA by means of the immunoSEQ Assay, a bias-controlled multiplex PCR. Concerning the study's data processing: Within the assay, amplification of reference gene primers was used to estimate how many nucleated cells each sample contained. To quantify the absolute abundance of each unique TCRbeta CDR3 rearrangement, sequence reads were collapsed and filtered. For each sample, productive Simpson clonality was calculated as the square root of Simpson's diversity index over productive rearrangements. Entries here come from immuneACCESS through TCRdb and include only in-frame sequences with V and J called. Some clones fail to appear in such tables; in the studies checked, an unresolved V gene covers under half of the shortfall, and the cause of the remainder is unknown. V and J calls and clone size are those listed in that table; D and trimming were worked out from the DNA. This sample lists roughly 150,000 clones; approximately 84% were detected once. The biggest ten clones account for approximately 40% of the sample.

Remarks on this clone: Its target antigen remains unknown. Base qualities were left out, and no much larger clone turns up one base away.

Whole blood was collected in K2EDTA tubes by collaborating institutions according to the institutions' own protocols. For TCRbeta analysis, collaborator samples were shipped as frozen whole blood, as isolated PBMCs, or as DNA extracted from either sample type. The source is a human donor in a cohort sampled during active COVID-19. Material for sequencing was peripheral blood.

The CDR3 protein is CASSRSRGSEAFF. The nucleotide sequence is TGTGCCAGCAGTCGCTCGCGGGGGTCTGAAGCTTTCTTT. Recombination linked TRBV12-3 or TRBV12-4 to TRBJ1-1, with a tentative D gene TRBD1 over 5 matching bases. Deletion took 5 bases off V and 6 bases off J, with a span of 13 bases between the germline ends. Taken from cysteine to phenylalanine, the CDR3 has 13 residues. CDR3 DNA only is kept here, 39 bases in frame from base 1.